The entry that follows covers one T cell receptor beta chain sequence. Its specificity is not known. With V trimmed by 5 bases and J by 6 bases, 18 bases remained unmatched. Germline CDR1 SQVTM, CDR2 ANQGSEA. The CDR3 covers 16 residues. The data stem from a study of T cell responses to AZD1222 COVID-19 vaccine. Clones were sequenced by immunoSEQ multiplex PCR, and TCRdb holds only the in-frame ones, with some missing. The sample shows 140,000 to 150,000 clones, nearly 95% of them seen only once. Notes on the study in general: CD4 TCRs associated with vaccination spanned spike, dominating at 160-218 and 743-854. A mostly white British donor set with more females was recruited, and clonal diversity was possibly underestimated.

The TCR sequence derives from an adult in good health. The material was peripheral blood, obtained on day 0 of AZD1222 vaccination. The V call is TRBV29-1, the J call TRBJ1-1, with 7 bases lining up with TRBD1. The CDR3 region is CSVSINFMDRPPEAFF. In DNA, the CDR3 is TGCAGCGTTAGTATAAACTTTATGGACAGGCCCCCTGAAGCTTTCTTT.